These T cell receptor beta chains were read from a single sample in a study of cytomegalovirus exposure and HLA in healthy donors. Produced via immunoSEQ multiplex PCR; TCRdb's table is partial and in-frame only. The sample contains about 160,000 clones, 80% to 90% of which appear only once. Specimen: PBMCs. Receptors originate from a woman between 18 and 30 years old in good health and CMV-seronegative. The conserved cysteine and the conserved F or W are not part of the CDR3 here. Each record gives: clone size, J gene, V gene, CDR3 protein. Not all rows give a size; the values are once, few, many and, for expanded clones, a class.

NA	TRBJ1-5	TRBV28	ASTIPGQGTYQPQH
NA	TRBJ1-5	TRBV25-1	ASSEPGSNQPQH
NA	TRBJ2-7	TRBV28	ASSDGTGGRYEQY
NA	TRBJ2-1	TRBV13	ASSLRDREQF
NA	TRBJ2-7	TRBV10-2	ASSDRAAYEQY
NA	TRBJ2-3	TRBV6-1	ASTSGGSPDTQY
NA	TRBJ2-3	TRBV5-8	ASSSPSGSTDTQY
NA	TRBJ1-2	TRBV28	ASSLWTGEYGYT
NA	TRBJ1-2	TRBV5-1	ASSSSGIWDYGYT
NA	TRBJ2-7	TRBV2	ASSDSGTRYEQY
NA	TRBJ2-3	TRBV5-4	ASSPNEADTQY
NA	TRBJ2-5	TRBV9	ASSVATSGSETQY
NA	TRBJ2-7	TRBV28	ASRGPGLAGAYEQY
few	TRBJ2-1	TRBV5-1	ASSLAKGGLAGVNEQF
NA	TRBJ1-1	TRBV10-3	AILGQGGENTEAF
NA	TRBJ2-1	TRBV2	ASCRQGWNEQF
NA	TRBJ2-3	TRBV7-2	ASSLSYLAGITGTQY
NA	TRBJ2-5	TRBV5-1	ASSLEQQGSGTQY
few	TRBJ1-5	TRBV19	ASSAGHSNQPQH
NA	TRBJ2-3	TRBV28	ASSFTDTDTQY
NA	TRBJ2-7	TRBV7-8	ASSLIHRDEQY
once	TRBJ2-7	TRBV2	ASEGTGASYEQY
NA	TRBJ2-2	TRBV7-6	ASSLVRGDRMNTGELF
NA	TRBJ2-7	TRBV15	ATSWGGYEQY
NA	TRBJ2-2	TRBV6-4	ASSPDRQNGELF
NA	TRBJ1-1	TRBV7-9	ASSSGQGWLDTEAF
NA	TRBJ1-2	TRBV6-6	ASTDHGTRAGYGYT
NA	TRBJ2-5	TRBV2	ASSRQGQETQY
NA	TRBJ2-7	TRBV4-2	ASSQERTGIYEQY
NA	TRBJ2-1	TRBV6-5	ASSQSGTSLKQF
NA	TRBJ1-1	TRBV5-1	ASSLGQALNTEAF
few	TRBJ1-2	TRBV7-9	ASSLGGIANYGYT
NA	TRBJ2-7	TRBV23-1	ASSLPRSGQGAREQY
once	TRBJ2-1	TRBV5-8	ASSLVYQDEQF
few	TRBJ1-3	TRBV6-5	ASSYSRGNTIY
few	TRBJ1-2	TRBV11-2	ASSFGQGYGYT
NA	TRBJ2-7	TRBV28	ASSGWTGKSSYEQY
NA	TRBJ2-1	TRBV28	ASSLLLEYNEQF
NA	TRBJ2-5	TRBV28	ASSGQGGRETQY
NA	TRBJ2-2	TRBV5-1	ASSLGQGWDTGELF